This entry features one T cell receptor (beta chain) sequence. The length of the CDR3 is 14 residues. V was clipped by 2 bases and J by 5 bases, with 10 bases between them. Germline CDR1 reads MNHEY; CDR2 reads SMNVEV (reference sequence). The sample is drawn from a study of CD8+ T cells in alopecia areata. In the study overall: Dosing spanned 6 to 18 months on tofacitinib, then 6 months off drug.

Treatment reported: oral pan-JAK inhibitor, 5-10 mg twice daily. Collection of lesional scalp punch biopsies and peripheral blood was performed in alopecia areata patients. Extraction of RNA preceded its reverse transcription into cDNA, which served as the sequencing template. The table came from immunoSEQ multiplex PCR; TCRdb's copy has only in-frame clones and leaves some out. This table has 15,000 to 20,000 clones, about 60% appearing once. The rearrangement links TRBV27 to TRBJ1-5; no clear D. The sequencing here drew on skin, taken at week 4, from a patient treated with tofacitinib. The receptor comes from a human donor with alopecia areata. CDR3 sequence (DNA): TGTGCCAGCAGTTTACGGGGAGCCGATCAGCCCCAGCATTTT. This codes for CASSLRGADQPQHF.